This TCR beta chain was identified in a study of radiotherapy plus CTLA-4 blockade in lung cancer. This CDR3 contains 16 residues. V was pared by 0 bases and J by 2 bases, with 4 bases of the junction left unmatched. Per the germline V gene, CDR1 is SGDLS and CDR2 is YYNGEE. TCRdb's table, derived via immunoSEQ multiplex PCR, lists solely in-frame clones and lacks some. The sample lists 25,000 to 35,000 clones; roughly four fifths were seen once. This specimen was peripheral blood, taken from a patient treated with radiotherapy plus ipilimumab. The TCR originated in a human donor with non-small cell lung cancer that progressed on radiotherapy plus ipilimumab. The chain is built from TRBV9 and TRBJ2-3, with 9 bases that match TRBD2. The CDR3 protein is CASSVGERGDTDTQYF. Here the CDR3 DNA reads TGTGCCAGCAGCGTAGGGGAGCGGGGGGACACAGATACGCAGTATTTT.